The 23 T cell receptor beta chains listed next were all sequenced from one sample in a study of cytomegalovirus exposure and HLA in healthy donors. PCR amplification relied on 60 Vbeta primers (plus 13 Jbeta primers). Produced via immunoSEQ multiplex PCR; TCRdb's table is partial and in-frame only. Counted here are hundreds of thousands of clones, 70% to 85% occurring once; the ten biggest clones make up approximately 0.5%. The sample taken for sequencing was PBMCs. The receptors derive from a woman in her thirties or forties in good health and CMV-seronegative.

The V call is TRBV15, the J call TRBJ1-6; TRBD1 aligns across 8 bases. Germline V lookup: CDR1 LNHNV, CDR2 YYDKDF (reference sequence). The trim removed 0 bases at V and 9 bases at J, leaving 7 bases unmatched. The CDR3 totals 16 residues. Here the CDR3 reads CATSRDQDRVSSPLHF. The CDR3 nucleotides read TGTGCCACCAGCAGAGATCAGGACAGGGTGAGTTCACCCCTCCACTTT.

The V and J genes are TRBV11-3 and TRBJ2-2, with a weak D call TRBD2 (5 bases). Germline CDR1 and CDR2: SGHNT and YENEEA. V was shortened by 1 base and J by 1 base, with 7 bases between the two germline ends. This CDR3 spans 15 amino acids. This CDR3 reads CASSLAGLNTGELFF. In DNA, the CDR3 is TGTGCCAGCAGCTTAGCGGGGTTGAACACCGGGGAGCTGTTTTTT.

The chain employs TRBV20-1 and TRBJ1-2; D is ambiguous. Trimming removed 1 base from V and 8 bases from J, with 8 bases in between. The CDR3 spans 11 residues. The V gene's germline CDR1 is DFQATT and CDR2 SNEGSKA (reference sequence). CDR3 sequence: CSARGQSGYTF. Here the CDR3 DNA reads TGCAGTGCTAGAGGCCAAAGCGGCTACACCTTC.

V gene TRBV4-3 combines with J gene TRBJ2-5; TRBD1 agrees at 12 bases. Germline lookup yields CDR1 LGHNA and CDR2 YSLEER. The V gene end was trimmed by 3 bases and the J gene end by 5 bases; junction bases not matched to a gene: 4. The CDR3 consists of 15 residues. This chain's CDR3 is CASSQGQGAQETQYF. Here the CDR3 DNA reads TGCGCCAGCAGCCAGGGACAGGGGGCACAGGAGACCCAGTACTTC.

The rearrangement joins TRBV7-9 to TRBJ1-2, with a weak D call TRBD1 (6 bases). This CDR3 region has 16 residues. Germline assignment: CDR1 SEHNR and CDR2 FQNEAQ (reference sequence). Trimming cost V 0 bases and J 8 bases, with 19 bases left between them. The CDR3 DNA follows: TGTGCCAGCAGCTTAGCGTGGGACACCTCCGAGGACGGCTACACCTTC. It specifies CASSLAWDTSEDGYTF.

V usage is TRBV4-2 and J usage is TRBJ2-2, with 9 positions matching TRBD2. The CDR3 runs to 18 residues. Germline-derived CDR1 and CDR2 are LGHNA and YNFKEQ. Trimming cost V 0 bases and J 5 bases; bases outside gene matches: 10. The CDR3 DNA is TGTGCCAGCAGCCAAGATGCAGGAGCGGGGGGTGGAACCGGGGAGCTGTTTTTT. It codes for CASSQDAGAGGGTGELFF.

The CDR3 coding sequence is TGTGCCAGCAGTTGGGAGGATGCGGTCGCCTATAATTCACCCCTCCACTTT. Its translation is CASSWEDAVAYNSPLHF. The chain is built from TRBV6-7 and TRBJ1-6; D not resolved. TRBV6-7 is given ORF status, its function remaining uncertain. Trimming shortened V by 4 bases and J by 2 bases, and 15 bases separated the two germline ends. CDR3 size: 17 residues.

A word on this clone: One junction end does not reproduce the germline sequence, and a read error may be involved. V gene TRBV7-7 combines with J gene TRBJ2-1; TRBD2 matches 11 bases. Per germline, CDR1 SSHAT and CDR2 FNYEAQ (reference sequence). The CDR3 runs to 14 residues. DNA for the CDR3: TGTGCTAGCAGCCTAGCGGGGGGATTCAATGAGCAGTTCTTC. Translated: CASSLAGGFNEQFF.

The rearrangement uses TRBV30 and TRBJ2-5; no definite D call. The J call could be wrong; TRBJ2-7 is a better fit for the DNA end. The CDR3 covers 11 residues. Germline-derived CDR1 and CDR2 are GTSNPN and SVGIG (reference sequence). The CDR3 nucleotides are TGTGCCTGGAGTGTACTCGTCGAGCAGTACTTC. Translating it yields CAWSVLVEQYF.

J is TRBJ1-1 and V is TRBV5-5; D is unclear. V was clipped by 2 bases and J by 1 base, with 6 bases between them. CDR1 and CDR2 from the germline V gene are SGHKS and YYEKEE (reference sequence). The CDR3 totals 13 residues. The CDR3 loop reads CASSFPGNTEAFF. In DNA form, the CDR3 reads TGTGCCAGCAGCTTCCCAGGGAACACTGAAGCTTTCTTT.

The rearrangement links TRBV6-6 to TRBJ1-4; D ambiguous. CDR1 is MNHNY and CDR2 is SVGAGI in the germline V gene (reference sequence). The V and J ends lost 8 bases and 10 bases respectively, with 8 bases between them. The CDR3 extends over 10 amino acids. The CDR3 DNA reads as TGTGCCAGCGGTTCGGGAAAACTGTTTTTT. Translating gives CASGSGKLFF.

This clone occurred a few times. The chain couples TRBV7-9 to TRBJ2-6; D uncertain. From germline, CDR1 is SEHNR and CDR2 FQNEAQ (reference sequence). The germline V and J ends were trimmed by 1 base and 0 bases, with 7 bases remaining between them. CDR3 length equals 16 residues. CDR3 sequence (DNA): TGTGCCAGCAGCTTAGATACAGTCTCTGGGGCCAACGTCCTGACTTTC. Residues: CASSLDTVSGANVLTF.

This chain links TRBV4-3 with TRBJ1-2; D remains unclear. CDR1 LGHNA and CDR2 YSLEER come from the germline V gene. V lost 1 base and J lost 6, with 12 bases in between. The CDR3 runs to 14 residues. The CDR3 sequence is CASSQGGRANGYTF. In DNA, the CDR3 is TGCGCCAGCAGCCAAGGTGGCCGTGCCAATGGCTACACCTTC.

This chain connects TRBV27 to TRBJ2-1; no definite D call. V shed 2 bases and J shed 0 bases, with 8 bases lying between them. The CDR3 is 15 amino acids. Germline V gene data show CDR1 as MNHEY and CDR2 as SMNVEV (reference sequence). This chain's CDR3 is CASSLQSASYNEQFF. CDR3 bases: TGTGCCAGCAGTTTACAGTCCGCCTCCTACAATGAGCAGTTCTTC.

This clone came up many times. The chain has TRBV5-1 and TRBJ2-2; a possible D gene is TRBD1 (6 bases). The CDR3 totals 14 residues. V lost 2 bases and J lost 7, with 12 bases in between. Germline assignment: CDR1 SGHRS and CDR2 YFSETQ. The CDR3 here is CASSFGQGNGELFF. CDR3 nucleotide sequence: TGCGCCAGCAGCTTTGGGCAGGGGAACGGGGAGCTGTTTTTT.

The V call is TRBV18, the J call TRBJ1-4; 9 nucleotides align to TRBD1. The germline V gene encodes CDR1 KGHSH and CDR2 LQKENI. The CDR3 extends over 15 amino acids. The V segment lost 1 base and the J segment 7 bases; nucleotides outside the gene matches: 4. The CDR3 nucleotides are TGTGCCAGCTCACCACGTCCGACAGGGGGTGAAAAACTGTTTTTT. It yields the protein CASSPRPTGGEKLFF.

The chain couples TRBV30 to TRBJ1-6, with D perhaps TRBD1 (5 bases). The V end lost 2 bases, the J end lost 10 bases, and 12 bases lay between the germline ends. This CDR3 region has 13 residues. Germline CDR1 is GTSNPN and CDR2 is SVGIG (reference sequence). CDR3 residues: CAWSTSRGSPLHF. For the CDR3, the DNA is TGTGCCTGGAGTACGTCTAGGGGATCACCCCTCCACTTT. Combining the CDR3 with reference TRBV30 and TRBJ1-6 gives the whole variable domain SQTIHQWPATLVQPVGSPLSLECTVEGTSNPNLYWYRQAAGRGLQLLFYSVGIGQISSEVPQNLSASRPQDRQFILSSKKLLLSDSGFYLCAWSTSRGSPLHFGNGTRLTVT.

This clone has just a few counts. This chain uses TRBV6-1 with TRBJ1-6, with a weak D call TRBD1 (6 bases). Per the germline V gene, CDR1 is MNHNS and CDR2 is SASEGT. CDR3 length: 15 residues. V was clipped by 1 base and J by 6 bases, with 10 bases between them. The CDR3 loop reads CASSEVYRANSPLHF. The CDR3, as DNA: TGTGCCAGCAGTGAAGTTTACAGGGCTAATTCACCCCTCCACTTT.

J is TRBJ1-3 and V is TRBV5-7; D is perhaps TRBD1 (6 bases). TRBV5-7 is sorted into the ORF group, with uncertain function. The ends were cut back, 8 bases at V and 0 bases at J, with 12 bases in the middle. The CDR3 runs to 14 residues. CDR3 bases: TGTGCCAGGCGAGGGGGACACTCTGGAAACACCATATATTTT. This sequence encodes CARRGGHSGNTIYF.

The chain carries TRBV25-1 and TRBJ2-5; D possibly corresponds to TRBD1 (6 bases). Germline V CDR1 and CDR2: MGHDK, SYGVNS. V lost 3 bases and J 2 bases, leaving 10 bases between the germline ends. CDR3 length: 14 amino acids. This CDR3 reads CASSEGAGQETQYF. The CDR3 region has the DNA TGTGCCAGCAGTGAGGGGGCAGGGCAAGAGACCCAGTACTTC. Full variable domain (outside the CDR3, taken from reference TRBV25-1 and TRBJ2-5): EADIYQTPRYLVIGTGKKITLECSQTMGHDKMYWYQQDPGMELHLIHYSYGVNSTEKGDLSSESTVSRIRTEHFPLTLESARPSHTSQYLCASSEGAGQETQYFGPGTRLLVL.

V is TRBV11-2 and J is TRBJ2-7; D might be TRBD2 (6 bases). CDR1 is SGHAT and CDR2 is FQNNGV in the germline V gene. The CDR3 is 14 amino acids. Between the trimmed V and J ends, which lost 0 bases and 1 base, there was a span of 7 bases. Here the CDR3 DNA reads TGTGCCAGCAGCTTAGATGCGGGGTCCTACGAGCAGTACTTC. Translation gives CASSLDAGSYEQYF. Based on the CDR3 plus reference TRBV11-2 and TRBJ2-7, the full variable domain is EAGVAQSPRYKIIEKRQSVAFWCNPISGHATLYWYQQILGQGPKLLIQFQNNGVVDDSQLPKDRFSAERLKGVDSTLKIQPAKLEDSAVYLCASSLDAGSYEQYFGPGTRLTVT.

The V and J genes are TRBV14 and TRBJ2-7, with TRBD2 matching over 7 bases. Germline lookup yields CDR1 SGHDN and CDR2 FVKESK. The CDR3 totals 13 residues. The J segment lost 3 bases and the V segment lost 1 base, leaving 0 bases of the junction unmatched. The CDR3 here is CASSQGGGYEQYF. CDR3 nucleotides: TGTGCCAGCAGCCAAGGCGGGGGCTACGAGCAGTACTTC.

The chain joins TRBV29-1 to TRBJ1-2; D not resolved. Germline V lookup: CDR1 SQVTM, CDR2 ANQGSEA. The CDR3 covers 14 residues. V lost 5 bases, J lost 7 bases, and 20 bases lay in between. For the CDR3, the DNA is TGCAGCGTTCCTAGGGCCGACGAGGGTGGTGGCTACACCTTC. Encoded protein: CSVPRADEGGGYTF.